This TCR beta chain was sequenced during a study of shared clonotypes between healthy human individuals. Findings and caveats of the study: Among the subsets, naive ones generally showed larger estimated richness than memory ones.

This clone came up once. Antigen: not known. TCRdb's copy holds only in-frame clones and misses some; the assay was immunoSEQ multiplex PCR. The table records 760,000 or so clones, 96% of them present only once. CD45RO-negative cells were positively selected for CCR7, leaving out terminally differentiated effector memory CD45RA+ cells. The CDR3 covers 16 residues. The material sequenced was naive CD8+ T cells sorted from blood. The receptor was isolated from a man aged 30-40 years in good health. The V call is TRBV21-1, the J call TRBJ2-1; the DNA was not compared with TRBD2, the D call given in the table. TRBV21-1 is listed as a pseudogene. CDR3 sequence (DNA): TGTGCCAGCAGCACCCCTAGCGGGAGGGCCCGAAATGAGCAGTTCTTC. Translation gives CASSTPSGRARNEQFF.